This T cell receptor beta chain came from a study of PD-1 blockade in classical Hodgkin lymphoma. Study findings and constraints: Compared with healthy donors, newly diagnosed patients reportedly showed lower baseline TCR diversity. The diversity seen at baseline in complete responders resembled that of newly diagnosed patients. Exclusion removed patients who began nivolumab under 1 year after ASCT.

Each of the patients experienced relapse following autologous stem cell transplantation, and their brentuximab vedotin exposure differed. CDR1 and CDR2 (germline): SGHRS, YFSETQ. V shed 1 base and J 3 bases; nucleotides not matched to a gene: 2. This CDR3 is 14 amino acids long. Clones were read by immunoSEQ multiplex PCR, and TCRdb kept only the in-frame ones, dropping some. Of 40,000 to 50,000 clones listed, 86% were seen once; the top ten hold about 5.9%. Turning to this clone: Its antigen is not known.

The sequences come from peripheral blood mononuclear cells (PBMCs), collected before the second cycle of nivolumab. The V call is TRBV5-1, the J call TRBJ1-2; 8 bases are a match to TRBD1. This TCR came from a human donor with classical Hodgkin lymphoma. CDR3 nucleotide sequence: TGCGCCAGCAGCTTGTCGACAGGGGACTATGGCTACACCTTC. Translating it yields CASSLSTGDYGYTF.